This entry features one TCR beta chain sequence. Its antigen remains unidentified. No much larger clone is present one base from it, and per-base qualities are unavailable. This sample was taken from a study of cytomegalovirus exposure and HLA in healthy donors (dated by TCRdb to about 2017). General notes on the study: According to an earlier analysis of 587 of the donors, roughly 180 million T cells yielded some 120 million unique TCR beta sequences and 276 Gb of sequence data. An early release that covered 640 HLA-typed donors contained approximately 300 gigabases of sequencing data and around 85 million unique TCR sequences. The genetic ancestry cluster associated with self-reported Caucasian donors included over 65% of the roughly 410 genotyped donors. The study aimed to test whether signatures of past pathogen exposure could be identified by cataloging public T cell receptors. The study used immunosequencing to profile the T cell repertoires of about 670 subjects and linked those repertoires to cytomegalovirus serostatus. Along with the approximately 650-subject first cohort, a separate validation cohort of over a hundred different subjects was used. To predict cytomegalovirus infection status, the study brought together high-throughput TCR immunosequencing, statistical association of individual TCRs with disease status, and machine learning. A later analysis re-examined previously published TCR beta repertoires from 600 to 700 donors and added high-resolution HLA genotyping to investigate patterns of TCR occurrence. Rather than drawing on any new phenotypic data, the later analysis identified candidate immune exposures from TCR beta sequences and the way those sequences occurred across donors. An earlier analysis of 587 of the donors used high-throughput TCR beta sequencing to judge whether each TCR beta V gene segment behaved as functional or pseudogenic. Donor age, sex, ethnicity and CMV serostatus were collected together with the repertoire data. In a later genetic analysis, genome-wide SNP genotypes for about 55% of the roughly 700 donors were used, and that subset was treated as a discovery cohort. All discovery cohort repertoires had been generated on a single sequencing platform. HLA typing covered class I and class II loci at four-digit resolution. Typing coverage varied by locus: roughly 629-640 donors for A, B, C, DRB1 and DQB1; about 520 for DQA1; approximately 570 for DPA1; more than 450 for DPB1. Several DR-DQ haplotypes were handled as single units for association and clustering, since linkage in the cohort was strong. On average, roughly 200,000 unique TCR beta nucleotide sequences were sequenced per donor among fewer than 500 genotyped donors of the cohort, with roughly a sixth of those sequences being non-productive. What the research found in general, with its limitations: A later analysis found that TCR association rates varied across HLA loci, with DRB1 alleles showing the most associated TCRs and HLA-C alleles the fewest. Some IMGT-functional V segments, including TRBV6-2 and TRBV6-3, could not be told apart with the 87-base-pair reads, so those segments were excluded. An earlier analysis of approximately 500 of the donors showed that most TCR beta V segments appeared in productive rearrangements either about 87% or about 30% of the time, which broadly matched IMGT annotations. When HLA alleles, especially DR and DQ, strongly co-occurred, TCR associations were difficult to assign to individual alleles. The study gave a list of 150 to 200 TCR beta chains associated with cytomegalovirus. Specific HLA alleles were associated with around 18,000 TCR beta sequences at a false discovery rate of 0.05 in a later analysis. Correlated functional status among segregating V segments might reflect linkage disequilibrium, but an unknown experimental factor could not be ruled out. Cytomegalovirus status was reported to be diagnosed by the classifier with high specificity and sensitivity in both the original and validation cohorts. The cohort was sequenced for TCR beta chains only, and without alpha or paired-chain data the features that could be detected were limited. In a later analysis, HLA-associated TCR beta chains were found to be more clonally expanded and to have lower generation probabilities than equally common non-associated chains. Most CMV-associated TCR beta chains appeared to be HLA-restricted in a later analysis, and the HLA associations seemed to be driven largely by CMV exposure. According to a later genetic analysis, donors in an Asian-associated ancestry cluster had fewer N-insertions in productive TCRs than the approximately 630-donor mean. A cluster of highly shared sequence variants was judged likely to represent a technical artifact of the sequencing pipeline. Immune exposure information for the cohort was limited to CMV serostatus. A later genetic analysis associated a missense DCLRE1C variant with V-gene and J-gene trimming of TCR beta chains, and an independent cohort replicated the association. Because counts were too low, 15 or so rarely observed V segments, including chromosome 9 orphons, were excluded from the earlier analysis of roughly 580 of the donors. According to a later analysis, parvovirus B19, influenza, CMV and Epstein-Barr virus appeared linked to several top co-occurrence clusters. Because HLA typing was missing for some donors at each locus, association tests included only the typed subset. A further reported finding was that TCR beta sequences accurately predicted the HLA-A and HLA-B alleles for most subjects in the first cohort. Presence/absence analyses assumed roughly uniform sequencing depth across donors, an assumption that may not hold. The authors suggested that the approach could potentially be extended to other disease states and immunological phenotypes. Across donors, most TCR sequences were observed very rarely, whereas some public TCRs were present in many individuals. In vitro tests confirmed that a few of the cytomegalovirus-associated TCR beta chains recognize cytomegalovirus antigens.

The germline ends are 15 bases apart after V is trimmed by 10 bases and J by 0 bases. Sequences SGHTA (CDR1) and FQGNSA (CDR2) are obtained from the germline V gene. From the cysteine up to the phenylalanine, the CDR3 has a length of 14 residues. Here the CDR3 DNA is all that survives: 42 bases in frame from base 1. The method behind the library was the immunoSEQ multiplex PCR assay. For the multiplex PCR, a mixture combining 60 forward primers for TCR Vbeta segments and 13 reverse primers for TCR Jbeta segments was used. Amplification of the CDR3 region of rearranged TCR beta genes was performed with a multiplex PCR assay on genomic DNA. On the Illumina HiSeq System, the amplified TCR beta libraries were sequenced as 87-base-pair reads. Under the source paper's analysis protocol: A later analysis tallied roughly 76 million unique TCR beta chains across the 600 to 700 repertoires, and about 10 million of those chains were shared by two or more donors. Raw reads were error-corrected and collapsed into unique sequences by a nearest-neighbor algorithm in which closely related sequences were merged to remove PCR and sequencing errors. Alignment of CDR3 sequences to IMGT reference sequences was used to assign V, D and J gene segments. For a sequence to be retained, a match of at least six nucleotides to both a V gene segment and a J gene segment was required. Rearrangements were classified as productive when the CDR3 lacked stop codons and remained in frame with V and J, and all other rearrangements were classified as non-productive. Following IMGT convention, CDR3 was defined as the stretch from the second conserved V-encoded cysteine up to the conserved J-encoded phenylalanine. The earlier analysis of a few hundred of the donors excluded sequences that lacked an unambiguous match to a single V gene segment. An earlier analysis of just under 600 of the donors called V segments functional above 56.7% productive rearrangements and segregating when the between-donor standard deviation exceeded 5%. A statistical classification framework was built to diagnose cytomegalovirus status from the catalog of TCR beta chain sequences. V and J gene assignment, in a later analysis, came from comparing TCR nucleotide sequences with IMGT/GENE-DB human TR gene sequences. In a later analysis, CDR3 sequences and most-parsimonious VDJ recombination scenarios were assigned using the TCRdist pipeline. In a later analysis, each TCR beta chain was defined by its CDR3 amino acid sequence together with its V-gene family, and reads lacking a unique V-gene family were excluded. To address suspected cross-contamination and a sequencing artifact, a later analysis removed 592 highly shared, low-generation-probability nucleotide sequences. In a later analysis, a clonal expansion index was calculated for each public chain from normalized within-repertoire ranks of inferred template counts. In a later analysis, generation probabilities were computed using a VDJ recombination model fitted to out-of-frame rearrangements, and the results were checked against IGoR. Hypergeometric tests were used in a later analysis to score TCR-TCR, TCR-HLA and TCR-CMV co-occurrence, with a repertoire-size bias correction applied to the TCR pairs. To estimate false discovery rates, a later analysis permuted the HLA or CMV assignments 20 times. A later analysis grouped co-occurring TCRs with DBSCAN, adding TCRdist sequence similarity when clustering within HLA-allele-positive subsets. Repertoires with fewer than 30,000 or more than 120,000 public chains, plus five repertoires with anomalous nucleotide sharing, were excluded from co-occurrence clustering. Not all clones reach the TCRdb copy of this immuneACCESS table, which keeps in-frame sequences only. Checked studies attribute under half of the gap to unresolved V genes and leave the rest unexplained. From that table come the V and J calls and clone size; the DNA was used to work out D and trimming. Across this sample there are 100,000 to 150,000 clones, with around 71% seen only once. The ten biggest clones cover over 2% of the sample.

The cohort consisted of hundreds of healthy bone marrow donors. All cohort members were sampled while nominally healthy, although unrecorded immune exposures were likely present. The donor tested CMV seropositive, placing the donor among the roughly 300 seropositive members of the cohort. A peripheral blood sample was provided by each donor, and peripheral blood mononuclear cells were used for TCR beta sequencing. The Qiagen DNeasy Blood Extraction Kit was used to extract genomic DNA from the blood cell samples. The rearranged chain carries TRBV7-2 and TRBJ2-5; TRBD2 is perhaps the D gene, given 5 matching bases. The source is a woman aged 55-70 years in good health and CMV-seropositive. The sequenced sample was PBMCs. The CDR3 region reads CATQARANQETQYF. The DNA reads as follows: TGTGCCACCCAGGCGCGGGCGAACCAAGAGACCCAGTACTTC.